Listed here are 10 T cell receptor beta chains from one sample, sequenced in a study of blood T cell repertoires in COVID-19. The protocol was immunoSEQ multiplex PCR, while the TCRdb copy is restricted to in-frame clones and leaves out a portion. The sample holds roughly 300,000 clones, roughly 90% seen once. The sequencing input was PBMCs or T cells enriched from blood (not recorded which). The origin of the receptors is a woman younger than 45 who had recovered from COVID-19.

This chain links TRBV2 with TRBJ2-2, with 7 bases identical to TRBD1. In germline, CDR1 is SNHLY, CDR2 FYNNEI. The CDR3 is made up of 16 amino acids. The junction had 7 bases not matched to a gene; V was cut back by 6 bases and J by 0 bases. CDR3 sequence: CASRPRQGPNTGELFF. DNA for the CDR3: TGTGCCAGCAGGCCTAGACAGGGCCCGAACACCGGGGAGCTGTTTTTT.

The chain recombines TRBV12-3 or TRBV12-4 with TRBJ2-3, with D uncertain. Trimming took 3 bases from V and 6 from J, leaving 4 bases between them. There are 11 residues in the CDR3. This chain's CDR3 is CASSFSDTQYF. CDR3 nucleotides: TGTGCCAGCAGTTTCTCGGATACGCAGTATTTT.

This clone was seen only once. This chain uses TRBV6-5 with TRBJ2-7; TRBD1 matches at 12 bases. Germline CDR1 MNHEY, CDR2 SVGAGI. The CDR3 loop spans 15 amino acids. Losses at the gene ends were 8 bases for V and 3 bases for J; bases not matched to a gene: 8. CDR3 loop: CASGPRDRGLYEQYF. Written as DNA, the CDR3 is TGTGCCAGCGGCCCGAGGGACAGGGGGCTCTACGAGCAGTACTTC.

V gene TRBV5-1 combines with J gene TRBJ2-5, with TRBD2 identical over 8 bases. J gave up 4 bases and V 3 bases, and 8 bases lay outside the gene matches. The CDR3 has 15 amino acids. Germline V gene sequence: CDR1 SGHRS, CDR2 YFSETQ. CDR3 nucleotides: TGCGCCAGCAGCTCTACTAGCGGATTTCCAGAGACCCAGTACTTC. This translates into CASSSTSGFPETQYF.

CDR3 sequence (DNA): TGTGCCAGCAGCTTAGGGACTAGCGTCCACAATGAGCAGTTCTTC. Protein sequence: CASSLGTSVHNEQFF. This sequence joins TRBV11-3 and TRBJ2-1; 9 bases agree with TRBD2. This CDR3 has 15 residues. Germline CDR1 reads SGHNT; CDR2 reads YENEEA. After removal of 1 base from V and 5 bases from J, the junction contained 3 bases not matched to a gene.

This chain connects TRBV7-9 to TRBJ1-3; D unresolved. The CDR3 runs to 15 residues. Trimming left V 1 base short and J 0 bases short, with 7 bases between. Germline lookup yields CDR1 SEHNR and CDR2 FQNEAQ (reference sequence). CDR3: CASSLGENSGNTIYF. Written as DNA, the CDR3 is TGTGCCAGCAGCTTAGGAGAAAACTCTGGAAACACCATATATTTT.

The chain employs TRBV7-9 and TRBJ2-2; possible D gene TRBD1, 6 bases. Germline CDR1 reads SEHNR; CDR2 reads FQNEAQ (reference sequence). V was cut by 5 bases and J by 3 bases, with 13 bases left in between. There are 15 residues in the CDR3. Here the CDR3 DNA reads TGTGCCAGCAGCCCCGCCCAGGGGTACACCGGGGAGCTGTTTTTT. Translated, it gives CASSPAQGYTGELFF.

This clone showed up just a few times. This chain joins TRBV27 and TRBJ1-3; D ambiguous. Germline V gene sequence: CDR1 MNHEY, CDR2 SMNVEV (reference sequence). The CDR3 contains 14 residues. V lost 2 bases to trimming and J lost 3 bases, with 8 bases between them. This chain's CDR3 is CASSLRGSGNTIYF. CDR3 DNA sequence: TGTGCCAGCAGTTTACGAGGGAGTGGAAACACCATATATTTT.

In DNA, the CDR3 is TGTGCCAGCAGCTTAGGTTTACAGGGCTCCGTCTATAATTCACCCCTCCACTTT. Translation: CASSLGLQGSVYNSPLHF. The genes are TRBV7-2 and TRBJ1-6; D possibly corresponds to TRBD1 (6 bases). The germline V gene encodes CDR1 SGHTA and CDR2 FQGNSA. V gave up 1 base and J gave up 3 bases, with 16 bases separating them. This CDR3 is built from 18 residues.

V and J are TRBV28 and TRBJ1-4, with a possible D match to TRBD1 (6 bases). V lost 11 bases, J lost 8 bases, and 15 bases lay in between. The length of the CDR3 is 12 residues. Germline loops: CDR1 MDHEN, CDR2 SYDVKM. The CDR3 bases are TGTGCCGCAGGCAGGGGTGGGGAAAAACTGTTTTTT. This translates into CAAGRGGEKLFF.